This T cell receptor beta chain stems from a study of CD8+ T cells in alopecia areata. RNA extraction was followed by reverse transcription into cDNA, which acted as the sequencing template. Produced via immunoSEQ multiplex PCR; TCRdb's table is partial and in-frame only. Here the sample spans about 110,000 clones, 55% to 70% being singletons. The CDR3 runs to 15 residues. CDR1 is SEHNR, CDR2 FQNEAQ, per germline (reference sequence). V gave up 5 bases and J gave up 3 bases, with 16 bases separating them. The sequence was obtained from a human donor with alopecia areata. This chain uses TRBV7-9 with TRBJ1-2; D may be TRBD1 (5 bases). Input material: NKG2D-low CD8+ T cells sorted from blood. CDR3 residues: CASSPREGRDYGYTF. CDR3 bases: TGTGCCAGCAGCCCCCGGGAGGGGCGAGACTATGGCTACACCTTC.